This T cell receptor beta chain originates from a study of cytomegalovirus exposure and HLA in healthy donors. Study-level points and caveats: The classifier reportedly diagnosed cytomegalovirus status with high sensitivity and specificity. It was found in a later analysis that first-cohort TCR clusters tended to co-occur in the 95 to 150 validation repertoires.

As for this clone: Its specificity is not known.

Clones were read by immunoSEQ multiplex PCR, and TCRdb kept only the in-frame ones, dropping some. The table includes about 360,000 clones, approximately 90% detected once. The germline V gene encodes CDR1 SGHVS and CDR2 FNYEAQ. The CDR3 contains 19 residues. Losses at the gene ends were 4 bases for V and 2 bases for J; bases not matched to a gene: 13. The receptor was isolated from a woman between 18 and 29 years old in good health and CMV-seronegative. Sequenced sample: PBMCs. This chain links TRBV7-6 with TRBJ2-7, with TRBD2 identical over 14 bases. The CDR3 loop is CASSSRTSGGPDTTYEQYF. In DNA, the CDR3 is TGTGCCAGCAGCTCGCGGACTAGCGGGGGGCCGGATACAACCTACGAGCAGTACTTC.